This record looks at one T cell receptor beta chain sequence and its context. This specimen belongs to a study of blood T cell repertoires in COVID-19. Authors' analysis steps: Nucleated cell number was recorded as an estimate derived from reference gene primer amplification. Measured with immunoSEQ multiplex PCR; TCRdb has only the in-frame clones, and not every one. V and J calls and clone size are given by that table; D and trimming were obtained from the DNA. The sample carries about 250,000 clones, about 80% recorded once. Germline CDR1 and CDR2: MDHEN and SYDVKM. The CDR3 covers 11 residues. The sequencing sample was made of PBMCs or T cells enriched from blood (not recorded which). This sequence originates from a woman between 35 and 50 years old who had been exposed to COVID-19. The chain is built from TRBV28 and TRBJ1-1; D unresolved. CDR3 sequence (DNA): TGTGCGGCCCAAAAGTACACTGAAGCTTTCTTT. Translating it yields CAAQKYTEAFF. The whole variable domain, remainder taken from reference TRBV28 and TRBJ1-1, is DVKVTQSSRYLVKRTGEKVFLECVQDMDHENMFWYRQDPGLGLRLIYFSYDVKMKEKGDIPEGYSVSREKKERFSLILESASTNQTSMYLCAAQKYTEAFFGQGTRLTVV.